The source of this TCR beta chain is a study of identical twins. Turning to this clonotype: As yet, its antigen is unknown.

In TCRdb, the 5' RACE reads were re-called with MiXCR into one record per CDR3 protein. The table records approximately 1.8 million distinct CDR3 sequences, around 33% of them present only once. The CDR3 is made up of 14 amino acids. CDR1 and CDR2 (germline): LGHNA, YNFKEQ. V lost 2 bases and J lost 3, with 10 bases in between. General study results and limits: Findings depended on cross-sectional statistics rather than tracking the same donors. Researchers reported weaker excess twin sharing in beta out-of-frame sequences.

The TCR sequence derives from a newborn girl in good health. Sequencing used cord blood. This chain uses TRBV4-2 with TRBJ1-1, with D possibly being TRBD1 (6 bases). The CDR3 coding sequence is TGTGCCAGCAGCCAATCGCACAGGGACACTGAAGCTTTCTTT. Protein sequence: CASSQSHRDTEAFF.